This TCR beta chain was captured by sequencing in a study of T cell repertoires in cytomegalovirus infection. Study context: It can be stated that public TCR beta signatures indicated CMV infection as well as a matching HLA type. Study results and limitations: HLA-C-restricted CMV-specific TCR beta clonotypes prevailed in the ex vivo response.

This clonotype was counted only a few times. Its cognate antigen is unknown. TCRdb reprocessed the reads via MiXCR and lists one record per CDR3 protein. The repertoire holds around 530,000 distinct CDR3 sequences, with more than 15% as singletons. The receptor was derived from a human donor in good health (CMV status not recorded). Some clones in this sample may be carry-over from other donors' samples. Sequencing used CD8+ T cells from PBMCs.

CDR3 nucleotides: TGTGCCTGGAGACCGGGGGCTAGCCCTGAAGCTTTCTTT. Its protein is CAWRPGASPEAFF. The chain links TRBV30 to TRBJ1-1, with D possibly matching TRBD1 (6 bases). Trimming pared 3 bases from V and 6 bases from J, leaving 14 bases between. The CDR3 consists of 13 residues. Germline V gene sequence: CDR1 GTSNPN, CDR2 SVGIG (reference sequence).